This entry is about one TCR beta chain. Assay: immunoSEQ multiplex PCR; the TCRdb copy retains only in-frame clones and omits some. The repertoire has about 160,000 clones, 65% to 85% of them found once; the top ten carry about a tenth. Per the germline V gene, CDR1 is SEHNR and CDR2 is FQNEAQ (reference sequence). V was pared by 5 bases and J by 3 bases, with 13 bases between. This CDR3 comprises 15 residues. The data were obtained in a study of blood T cell repertoires in COVID-19. Study in general: Both acute and convalescent COVID-19 samples were obtained from the United States, Italy and Spain.

The sequence was collected from a woman older than 75 with active or convalescent COVID-19. Sample: peripheral blood. The gene calls are TRBV7-9 and TRBJ2-2, with D hard to call. The CDR3: CASSRGPDHTGELFF. DNA for the CDR3: TGTGCCAGCAGCCGAGGCCCAGACCACACCGGGGAGCTGTTTTTT.